The 5 T cell receptor beta chains given below trace back to one sample, sequenced in a study of OX40 agonist ivuxolimab in advanced cancers. Profiling relied on immunoSEQ multiplex PCR, and the TCRdb table lists in-frame clones only, not all of them. The sample holds under 75,000 clones, around nine tenths seen once. The material was CD4+ or CD8+ T cells sorted from blood, obtained in a trial of the OX40 agonist ivuxolimab. These TCRs come from an adult with an advanced solid tumor such as melanoma, head and neck, liver or kidney cancer.

The rearrangement uses TRBV30 and TRBJ2-5; no firm D call. CDR3 length equals 14 residues. Germline V gives CDR1 GTSNPN, CDR2 SVGIG (reference sequence). Trimming took off 2 bases at V and 1 base at J, with 11 bases between the two ends. The CDR3 region is CAWSLAAFQETQYF. The CDR3 coding sequence is TGTGCCTGGAGTTTAGCAGCCTTCCAAGAGACCCAGTACTTC.

The chain joins TRBV28 to TRBJ2-1; tentative D call: TRBD2 (5 bases). The germline V gene encodes CDR1 MDHEN and CDR2 SYDVKM. Trimming left V 10 bases short and J 5 bases short, with 9 bases between. The CDR3 runs 11 residues. CDR3 sequence: CATGSHNEQFF. Written as DNA, the CDR3 is TGTGCCACGGGATCTCACAATGAGCAGTTCTTC.

This chain links TRBV28 with TRBJ1-2, with 7 nucleotides matching TRBD1. Germline CDR1 MDHEN, CDR2 SYDVKM. V was pared by 4 bases and J by 3 bases, with 5 bases of the junction left unmatched. There are 14 residues in the CDR3. The CDR3 DNA sequence: TGTGCCAGCAGTTCCCCGGGACAGTACTATGGCTACACCTTC. It specifies CASSSPGQYYGYTF.

DNA of the CDR3: TGTGCCAGCATAGGGGGGTCCAGTAACTATGGCTACACCTTC. Amino acids: CASIGGSSNYGYTF. V and J are TRBV2 and TRBJ1-2, with TRBD1 as a possible D gene (6 bases). Per the germline V gene, CDR1 is SNHLY and CDR2 is FYNNEI. The CDR3 totals 14 residues. V lost 7 bases to trimming and J lost 1 base, with 13 bases between them.

In its sample, this clone was seen once. The chain uses TRBV7-9 and TRBJ2-7; 14 bases align to TRBD2. Trimming removed 5 bases from V and 4 bases from J; junction bases left unmatched: 10. The V gene's germline CDR1 is SEHNR and CDR2 FQNEAQ (reference sequence). CDR3 length: 17 amino acids. CDR3 loop: CASSPRLAGGPGYEQYF. CDR3 DNA: TGTGCCAGCAGCCCTCGACTAGCGGGAGGGCCTGGGTACGAGCAGTACTTC.